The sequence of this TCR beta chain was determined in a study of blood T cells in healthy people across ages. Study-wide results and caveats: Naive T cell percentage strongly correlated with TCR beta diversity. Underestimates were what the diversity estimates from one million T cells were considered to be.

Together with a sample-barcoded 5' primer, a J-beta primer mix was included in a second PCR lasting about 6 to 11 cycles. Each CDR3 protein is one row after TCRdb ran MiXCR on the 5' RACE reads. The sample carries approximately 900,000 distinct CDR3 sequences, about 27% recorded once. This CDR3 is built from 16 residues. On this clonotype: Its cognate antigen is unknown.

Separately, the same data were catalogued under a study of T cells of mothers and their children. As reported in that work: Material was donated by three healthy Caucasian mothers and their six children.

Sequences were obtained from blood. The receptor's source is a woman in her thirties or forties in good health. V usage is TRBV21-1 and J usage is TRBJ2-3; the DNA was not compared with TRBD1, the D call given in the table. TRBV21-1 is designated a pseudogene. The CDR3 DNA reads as TGTGCCAGCAGCAAAGAGGGGACAGGAGGCACAGATACGCAGTATTTT. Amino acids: CASSKEGTGGTDTQYF.